The 16 T cell receptor beta chains listed next were all sequenced from one sample in a study of blood T cells in healthy people across ages. A second PCR of 7 to 11 cycles used a sample-barcoded 5' primer and a J-beta primer mix. TCRdb reprocessed the 5' RACE reads via MiXCR and lists one record per CDR3 protein. The sample includes over 1.5 million distinct CDR3 sequences, roughly 50% of them seen just once. Input material: blood. These receptors were obtained from a woman in her forties in good health.

This clonotype was observed a single time. The CDR3 region is CSGGIGEKLFF. DNA for the CDR3: TGCAGCGGGGGAATCGGGGAAAAACTGTTTTTT. The gene calls are TRBV29-1 and TRBJ1-4; no clear D. This CDR3 is built from 11 residues. The ends were cut back, 7 bases at V and 8 bases at J, with 11 bases in the middle. Germline V CDR1 and CDR2: SQVTM, ANQGSEA.

V usage is TRBV4-3 and J usage is TRBJ1-1; D call uncertain. This CDR3 comprises 14 residues. CDR1 and CDR2 (germline): LGHNA, YSLEER. V dropped 0 bases and J dropped 5 bases, with 10 bases sitting between them. The CDR3 DNA follows: TGCGCCAGCAGCCAAGATCGCCCGGGTACTGAAGCTTTCTTT. Translation: CASSQDRPGTEAFF.

This sequence joins TRBV4-2 and TRBJ2-7; the D gene could be TRBD1 or TRBD2 (5 bases each). This CDR3 has 15 residues. Germline V lookup: CDR1 LGHNA, CDR2 YNFKEQ. The V gene lost 4 bases and the J gene lost 1 base, with 14 bases spanning the gap. The CDR3 region has the DNA TGTGCCAGCAGCCTTCACAGTGGGGGATCCTACGAGCAGTACTTC. Translated: CASSLHSGGSYEQYF.

On this clonotype: A much larger clonotype is one base distant, so this may be a read error. This chain links TRBV7-9 with TRBJ2-1, with TRBD2 matching over 7 bases. Matching the DNA end better, TRBJ2-7 makes the J call doubtful. Germline V lookup: CDR1 SEHNR, CDR2 FQNEAQ (reference sequence). This CDR3 has 13 residues. CDR3 region: CASSGGTYNEQYF. The CDR3 DNA reads TGTGCCAGCTCCGGGGGGACTTACAATGAGCAGTACTTC.

This clonotype came up a few times. This could be a read error, since a much larger clone is one nucleotide away. The chain carries TRBV7-2 and TRBJ1-2; D is perhaps TRBD1 (6 bases). The CDR3 runs 13 residues. Germline V gene sequence: CDR1 SGHTA, CDR2 FQGNSA. Trimming took off 5 bases at V and 2 bases at J, with 9 bases between the two ends. CDR3 coding DNA: TGTGCCAGCAGCGTAGACAGGAACTATGGCTACACCTTC. Protein sequence: CASSVDRNYGYTF.

This chain joins TRBV5-1 and TRBJ1-2; 9 bases line up with TRBD1. CDR1 SGHRS and CDR2 YFSETQ come from the germline V gene. The CDR3 sequence is 14 residues long. The ends lost 3 bases at V and 3 bases at J; junction bases unmatched: 3. CDR3 DNA sequence: TGCGCCAGCAGCTGGACAGGGGCGGACTATGGCTACACCTTC. This gives the protein CASSWTGADYGYTF. Full variable domain (rest looked up from reference TRBV5-1 and TRBJ1-2): KAGVTQTPRYLIKTRGQQVTLSCSPISGHRSVSWYQQTPGQGLQFLFEYFSETQRNKGNFPGRFSGRQFSNSRSEMNVSTLELGDSALYLCASSWTGADYGYTFGSGTRLTVV.

The gene calls are TRBV24-1 and TRBJ2-1, with unresolved D. This CDR3 has 16 amino acids. V was trimmed by 0 bases and J by 3 bases, leaving 11 bases between them. Per the germline V gene, CDR1 is KGHDR and CDR2 is SFDVKD. As DNA, the CDR3 is TGTGCCACCAGTGATTTGGTGGCCACCAACTACAATGAGCAGTTCTTC. Its translation: CATSDLVATNYNEQFF.

This clonotype was seen a handful of times. CDR3 in amino acids: CASSPNFAETQNIQYF. The DNA for the CDR3 is TGTGCCAGCAGCCCAAATTTCGCCGAGACTCAAAACATTCAGTACTTC. J is TRBJ2-4 and V is TRBV7-9; D gene unclear. The germline gives CDR1 SEHNR, CDR2 FQNEAQ (reference sequence). This CDR3 region has 16 residues. Trimming pared 5 bases from V and 5 bases from J, leaving 19 bases between.

The sample holds a few counts of this clonotype. This rearrangement joins TRBV27 to TRBJ2-5; 11 bases fit TRBD2. The CDR3 spans 18 residues. Germline loops: CDR1 MNHEY, CDR2 SMNVEV (reference sequence). Trimming cost V 3 bases and J 2 bases; bases outside gene matches: 11. DNA of the CDR3: TGTGCCAGCAGTTTTGAGCCCGTACTAGCGGGGGAGCAAGAGACCCAGTACTTC. It codes for CASSFEPVLAGEQETQYF.

The chain recombines TRBV5-1 with TRBJ2-7; 7 bases fit TRBD1. The germline V gene encodes CDR1 SGHRS and CDR2 YFSETQ. The CDR3 length is 14 residues. The V segment lost 4 bases and the J segment 4 bases; nucleotides outside the gene matches: 8. The CDR3 DNA sequence: TGCGCCAGCAGCCCAACGGGACAGTCGTACGAGCAGTACTTC. This encodes CASSPTGQSYEQYF.

This clonotype was seen a few times. The chain recombines TRBV9 with TRBJ2-3; D might be TRBD1 (5 bases). Germline CDR1 SGDLS, CDR2 YYNGEE. V was shortened by 0 bases and J by 10 bases, with 15 bases between the two germline ends. This CDR3 spans 14 amino acids. In DNA form, the CDR3 reads TGTGCCAGCAGCGTAGTGGGGTCTGACAGTCCGCAGTATTTT. Translation: CASSVVGSDSPQYF.

The V call is TRBV6-1, the J call TRBJ1-5; perhaps TRBD1 as D (5 bases). With 4 bases removed from V and 0 bases from J, the gap between germline ends came to 13 bases. The CDR3 totals 16 residues. The germline V gene has CDR1 MNHNS and CDR2 SASEGT. As DNA, the CDR3 is TGTGCCAGCAGTGGCGGGGGAATATTTAGCAATCAGCCCCAGCATTTT. Translated: CASSGGGIFSNQPQHF.

This chain connects TRBV20-1 to TRBJ1-2, with D hard to call. The CDR3 is 12 residues long. The ends were cut back, 2 bases at V and 2 bases at J, with 6 bases in the middle. Germline CDR1 DFQATT, CDR2 SNEGSKA (reference sequence). The CDR3 DNA reads TGCAGTGCTAGAACTAGAAACTATGGCTACACCTTC. This translates into CSARTRNYGYTF.

This clonotype has just a few counts. The chain links TRBV4-2 to TRBJ1-2; tentatively, D is TRBD1 (5 bases). V shed 0 bases and J shed 8 bases, with 19 bases lying between them. The germline V gene has CDR1 LGHNA and CDR2 YNFKEQ. CDR3 length: 16 residues. The CDR3 loop is CASSQEIPGTEWGYTF. In nucleotides, the CDR3 is TGTGCCAGCAGCCAAGAAATTCCCGGGACGGAGTGGGGCTACACCTTC.

The CDR3 bases are TGTGCCAGCAGCCAAGATACTCCAGGGTTCGGTCAGCCCCAGCATTTT. Translation gives CASSQDTPGFGQPQHF. The chain couples TRBV3-1 to TRBJ1-5, with D tentatively TRBD1 (5 bases). The V end was cut by 0 bases, the J end by 6 bases, with 15 bases between. The CDR3 totals 16 residues. The germline V gene has CDR1 LGHDT and CDR2 YNNKEL (reference sequence).

This clonotype was counted a few times. V usage is TRBV20-1 and J usage is TRBJ2-3; 7 bases line up with TRBD1. In germline, CDR1 is DFQATT, CDR2 SNEGSKA (reference sequence). J lost 1 base, V lost 3 bases, and 4 bases had no gene match. This CDR3 comprises 14 residues. The CDR3 DNA sequence: TGCAGTGCTAGGGACAGGCTCCGCACAGATACGCAGTATTTT. Translation gives CSARDRLRTDTQYF.